This is a list of T cell receptor beta chains from one sample in a study of blood T cells in healthy people across ages. TCRdb passed the 5' RACE reads through MiXCR, listing each CDR3 protein once. The data hold some 1.4 million distinct CDR3 sequences, with 42% observed a single time. Material: blood. The receptors stem from a woman aged 18-29 years in good health. Both conserved end residues are part of each CDR3. Each record gives: D gene, V gene, J gene, CDR3 length, clone size, CDR3 protein, CDR3 DNA. D genes are given only for firm matches. For some rows the clone size is stated as once, few or many, or as a class when expanded; others skip it.

d_gene: -
v_gene: TRBV30
j_gene: TRBJ1-1
len: 12
abundance: -
CDR3aa: CATSQENTEAFF
CDR3nt: TGTGCCACATCCCAGGAGAACACTGAAGCTTTCTTT

d_gene: -
v_gene: TRBV4-1
j_gene: TRBJ1-4
len: 14
abundance: -
CDR3aa: CASSQSPSGEKLFF
CDR3nt: TGCGCCAGCAGCCAGTCCCCCAGTGGTGAAAAACTGTTTTTT

d_gene: TRBD2
v_gene: TRBV6-2/TRBV6-3
j_gene: TRBJ2-7
len: 17
abundance: few
CDR3aa: CASSYSTWGGNSYEQYF
CDR3nt: TGTGCCAGCAGTTACTCCACCTGGGGGGGAAACTCCTACGAGCAGTACTTC

d_gene: TRBD1
v_gene: TRBV10-3
j_gene: TRBJ1-6
len: 15
abundance: -
CDR3aa: CAISEGGLGNSPLHF
CDR3nt: TGTGCCATCAGTGAAGGGGGCTTGGGTAATTCACCCCTCCACTTT

d_gene: -
v_gene: TRBV28
j_gene: TRBJ2-3
len: 15
abundance: -
CDR3aa: CASSPAGPGTDTQYF
CDR3nt: TGTGCCAGCAGCCCTGCCGGGCCAGGCACAGATACGCAGTATTTT

d_gene: -
v_gene: TRBV6-1
j_gene: TRBJ1-4
len: 14
abundance: -
CDR3aa: CASKGTVSNEKLFF
CDR3nt: TGTGCCAGCAAGGGGACGGTTTCTAATGAAAAACTGTTTTTT

d_gene: -
v_gene: TRBV7-2
j_gene: TRBJ2-1
len: 11
abundance: -
CDR3aa: CASSLNIEQFF
CDR3nt: TGTGCCAGCAGCTTAAATATTGAGCAGTTCTTC

d_gene: TRBD2
v_gene: TRBV2
j_gene: TRBJ2-1
len: 14
abundance: -
CDR3aa: CASSASSGRNEQFF
CDR3nt: TGTGCCAGCAGTGCCTCTAGCGGGAGAAATGAGCAGTTCTTC

d_gene: TRBD1
v_gene: TRBV3-1
j_gene: TRBJ1-1
len: 16
abundance: -
CDR3aa: CASRIRDRGQNTEAFF
CDR3nt: TGTGCCAGCAGAATCCGGGACAGGGGCCAGAACACTGAAGCTTTCTTT

d_gene: -
v_gene: TRBV14
j_gene: TRBJ1-2
len: 15
abundance: -
CDR3aa: CANSQGGWEAYGYTF
CDR3nt: TGTGCCAACAGCCAAGGGGGATGGGAGGCCTATGGCTACACCTTC

d_gene: -
v_gene: TRBV2
j_gene: TRBJ2-7
len: 13
abundance: -
CDR3aa: CAAEDPDLGEQYF
CDR3nt: TGTGCCGCGGAGGACCCCGATTTGGGCGAGCAGTACTTC

d_gene: -
v_gene: TRBV25-1
j_gene: TRBJ1-1
len: 12
abundance: -
CDR3aa: CASSKGPTEAFF
CDR3nt: TGTGCCAGCAGTAAGGGACCCACTGAAGCTTTCTTT

d_gene: -
v_gene: TRBV6-1
j_gene: TRBJ2-7
len: 11
abundance: -
CDR3aa: CASTEAYEQCF
CDR3nt: TGTGCCAGCACAGAAGCCTACGAGCAGTGCTTC

d_gene: -
v_gene: TRBV5-1
j_gene: TRBJ2-3
len: 15
abundance: -
CDR3aa: CASSHSRPQTDTQYF
CDR3nt: TGCGCCAGCAGCCACTCCCGACCCCAAACAGATACGCAGTATTTT

d_gene: TRBD2
v_gene: TRBV4-1
j_gene: TRBJ2-7
len: 16
abundance: -
CDR3aa: CASSQSGLAAYNEQYF
CDR3nt: TGCGCCAGCAGCCAGTCGGGACTAGCAGCTTACAATGAGCAGTACTTC

d_gene: -
v_gene: TRBV6-2/TRBV6-3
j_gene: TRBJ2-3
len: 15
abundance: -
CDR3aa: CASSSRGFSTDTQYF
CDR3nt: TGTGCCAGCAGTTCCAGGGGATTTTCCACAGATACGCAGTATTTT

d_gene: TRBD2
v_gene: TRBV29-1
j_gene: TRBJ2-7
len: 16
abundance: few
CDR3aa: CSVGTPGTSGDYEQYF
CDR3nt: TGCAGCGTTGGGACCCCCGGGACTAGCGGGGACTACGAGCAGTACTTC

d_gene: -
v_gene: TRBV15
j_gene: TRBJ2-7
len: 12
abundance: -
CDR3aa: CATSFQGGPQYF
CDR3nt: TGTGCCACCAGCTTCCAAGGTGGTCCCCAGTACTTC

d_gene: -
v_gene: TRBV20-1
j_gene: TRBJ1-6
len: 17
abundance: many
CDR3aa: CSALKEGTYRVDSPLHF
CDR3nt: TGCAGTGCCCTAAAGGAGGGGACCTACCGAGTGGATTCACCCCTCCACTTT

d_gene: TRBD2
v_gene: TRBV20-1
j_gene: TRBJ2-2
len: 14
abundance: -
CDR3aa: CSARTSGDTGELFF
CDR3nt: TGCAGTGCTAGGACTAGCGGGGACACCGGGGAGCTGTTTTTT

d_gene: -
v_gene: TRBV10-3
j_gene: TRBJ2-3
len: 17
abundance: -
CDR3aa: CAISESRVIRGTETQYF
CDR3nt: TGTGCCATCAGTGAGTCACGAGTCATCCGGGGCACAGAGACGCAGTATTTT

d_gene: -
v_gene: TRBV20-1
j_gene: TRBJ2-1
len: 15
abundance: many
CDR3aa: CSAPPMGAIYNEQFF
CDR3nt: TGCAGTGCTCCCCCCATGGGGGCTATCTACAATGAGCAGTTCTTC

d_gene: -
v_gene: TRBV29-1
j_gene: TRBJ1-1
len: 12
abundance: many
CDR3aa: CSVHPGGTEAFF
CDR3nt: TGCAGCGTTCACCCGGGTGGCACTGAAGCTTTCTTT

d_gene: TRBD2
v_gene: TRBV7-6
j_gene: TRBJ2-3
len: 15
abundance: many
CDR3aa: CASSLLTSGSDTQYF
CDR3nt: TGTGCCAGCAGCTTATTGACTAGCGGATCAGATACGCAGTATTTT

d_gene: TRBD1
v_gene: TRBV12-5
j_gene: TRBJ1-1
len: 12
abundance: once
CDR3aa: CASGKDRVEAFF
CDR3nt: TGTGCTAGTGGTAAGGACAGGGTGGAAGCTTTCTTT

d_gene: -
v_gene: TRBV7-8
j_gene: TRBJ2-5
len: 14
abundance: few
CDR3aa: CASSRRGVQETQYF
CDR3nt: TGTGCCAGCAGCCGACGCGGTGTCCAAGAGACCCAGTACTTC

d_gene: TRBD1
v_gene: TRBV6-1
j_gene: TRBJ2-7
len: 14
abundance: few
CDR3aa: CASRWTGRSYEQYF
CDR3nt: TGTGCCAGCAGGTGGACAGGGAGGTCCTACGAGCAGTACTTC

d_gene: -
v_gene: TRBV18
j_gene: TRBJ2-5
len: 14
abundance: -
CDR3aa: CASSPPGGPETQYF
CDR3nt: TGTGCCAGCTCACCACCCGGAGGGCCAGAGACCCAGTACTTC

d_gene: -
v_gene: TRBV4-1
j_gene: TRBJ2-5
len: 16
abundance: -
CDR3aa: CASSLPRGGPWDEQYF
CDR3nt: TGCGCCAGCAGCCTTCCCAGGGGCGGACCGTGGGATGAGCAGTACTTC

d_gene: -
v_gene: TRBV5-1
j_gene: TRBJ1-2
len: 18
abundance: -
CDR3aa: CASSLFGPFGGPFYGYTF
CDR3nt: TGCGCCAGCAGCCTTTTTGGGCCCTTTGGGGGGCCGTTCTATGGCTACACCTTC

d_gene: TRBD2
v_gene: TRBV24-1
j_gene: TRBJ2-1
len: 17
abundance: -
CDR3aa: CATSDFGLAGGGGEQFF
CDR3nt: TGTGCCACCAGTGATTTCGGACTAGCGGGAGGGGGTGGTGAGCAGTTCTTC

d_gene: TRBD2
v_gene: TRBV3-1
j_gene: TRBJ2-5
len: 17
abundance: -
CDR3aa: CASSQDRGSGGQETQYF
CDR3nt: TGTGCCAGCAGCCAAGATCGGGGTAGCGGGGGGCAAGAGACCCAGTACTTC

d_gene: -
v_gene: TRBV15
j_gene: TRBJ1-2
len: 13
abundance: -
CDR3aa: CATSRDTITGYTF
CDR3nt: TGTGCCACCAGCAGAGATACGATAACGGGCTACACCTTC

d_gene: -
v_gene: TRBV14
j_gene: TRBJ2-3
len: 16
abundance: -
CDR3aa: CASSQDSAGRTDTQYF
CDR3nt: TGTGCCAGCAGCCAAGATTCCGCAGGGCGGACAGATACGCAGTATTTT

d_gene: -
v_gene: TRBV28
j_gene: TRBJ1-1
len: 11
abundance: -
CDR3aa: CATSLNTEAFF
CDR3nt: TGTGCTACTTCCCTAAACACTGAAGCTTTCTTT

d_gene: -
v_gene: TRBV20-1
j_gene: TRBJ1-2
len: 11
abundance: -
CDR3aa: CSADGAYGYTF
CDR3nt: TGCAGTGCCGACGGGGCGTATGGCTACACCTTC

d_gene: -
v_gene: TRBV10-3
j_gene: TRBJ2-1
len: 16
abundance: many
CDR3aa: CASLPGLASSYNEQFF
CDR3nt: TGTGCCAGCTTACCGGGACTCGCTAGCTCCTACAATGAGCAGTTCTTC

d_gene: -
v_gene: TRBV6-6
j_gene: TRBJ2-2
len: 13
abundance: -
CDR3aa: CATFHQDTGELFF
CDR3nt: TGTGCCACCTTTCACCAGGACACCGGGGAGCTGTTTTTT

d_gene: TRBD1
v_gene: TRBV4-1
j_gene: TRBJ1-4
len: 15
abundance: few
CDR3aa: CASSRVGQGNEKLFF
CDR3nt: TGCGCCAGCAGCCGCGTGGGACAGGGAAATGAAAAACTGTTTTTT

d_gene: TRBD2
v_gene: TRBV20-1
j_gene: TRBJ2-3
len: 14
abundance: few
CDR3aa: CSASSGGAGDTQYF
CDR3nt: TGCAGTGCATCCAGCGGGGGGGCTGGAGATACGCAGTATTTT

d_gene: -
v_gene: TRBV20-1
j_gene: TRBJ2-7
len: 13
abundance: -
CDR3aa: CSASEGPGYEQYF
CDR3nt: TGCAGTGCTAGCGAGGGCCCCGGCTACGAGCAGTACTTC

d_gene: -
v_gene: TRBV5-1
j_gene: TRBJ2-1
len: 14
abundance: few
CDR3aa: CASSLSSTNNEQFF
CDR3nt: TGCGCCAGCAGCTTGAGCTCAACCAACAATGAGCAGTTCTTC

d_gene: TRBD1
v_gene: TRBV20-1
j_gene: TRBJ2-1
len: 15
abundance: -
CDR3aa: CSALRPGTGSGEQFF
CDR3nt: TGCAGTGCTCTCCGTCCCGGGACAGGGTCAGGAGAGCAGTTCTTC

d_gene: TRBD2
v_gene: TRBV11-2
j_gene: TRBJ2-7
len: 13
abundance: -
CDR3aa: CASSLVREVGQYF
CDR3nt: TGTGCCAGCAGCTTAGTTCGGGAGGTCGGGCAGTACTTC

d_gene: TRBD1
v_gene: TRBV10-3
j_gene: TRBJ1-2
len: 16
abundance: -
CDR3aa: CAITFSGGQGAGGYTF
CDR3nt: TGTGCCATCACCTTCTCCGGAGGACAGGGTGCAGGCGGCTACACCTTC

d_gene: TRBD2
v_gene: TRBV29-1
j_gene: TRBJ2-1
len: 14
abundance: -
CDR3aa: CSAVGGKSYNEQFF
CDR3nt: TGCAGCGCAGTCGGGGGGAAGTCCTACAATGAGCAGTTCTTC

d_gene: -
v_gene: TRBV28
j_gene: TRBJ2-5
len: 11
abundance: -
CDR3aa: CASSSHQTQYF
CDR3nt: TGTGCCAGCAGTTCGCACCAGACCCAGTACTTC

d_gene: TRBD1
v_gene: TRBV4-1
j_gene: TRBJ1-5
len: 16
abundance: -
CDR3aa: CASSPRGQGAKQPQHF
CDR3nt: TGCGCCAGCAGCCCACGGGGACAGGGGGCAAAGCAGCCCCAGCATTTT

d_gene: TRBD1
v_gene: TRBV28
j_gene: TRBJ1-1
len: 16
abundance: -
CDR3aa: CASSPPDRGKATEAFF
CDR3nt: TGTGCCAGCAGTCCCCCGGACAGGGGTAAGGCCACTGAAGCTTTCTTT

d_gene: TRBD2
v_gene: TRBV4-2
j_gene: TRBJ2-5
len: 18
abundance: -
CDR3aa: CASSQGETTGGPEETQYF
CDR3nt: TGTGCCAGTAGCCAAGGGGAAACAACGGGAGGGCCGGAAGAGACCCAGTACTTC

d_gene: -
v_gene: TRBV7-9
j_gene: TRBJ1-6
len: 13
abundance: -
CDR3aa: CASSVSSESPLHF
CDR3nt: TGTGCCAGCAGCGTTTCCTCGGAGTCACCCCTCCACTTT

d_gene: -
v_gene: TRBV5-1
j_gene: TRBJ1-5
len: 15
abundance: -
CDR3aa: CASSSQGLDNQPQHF
CDR3nt: TGCGCCAGCAGCTCCCAAGGGCTGGACAATCAGCCCCAGCATTTT

d_gene: TRBD2
v_gene: TRBV11-2
j_gene: TRBJ2-1
len: 16
abundance: many
CDR3aa: CASSLVASGVYNEQFF
CDR3nt: TGTGCCAGCAGCTTAGTCGCTAGCGGGGTCTACAATGAGCAGTTCTTC

d_gene: -
v_gene: TRBV10-3
j_gene: TRBJ2-1
len: 17
abundance: few
CDR3aa: CAIRSNFRDSLVEEQFF
CDR3nt: TGTGCCATCAGGAGCAACTTCCGGGACTCCCTGGTGGAGGAGCAGTTCTTC

d_gene: -
v_gene: TRBV7-2
j_gene: TRBJ2-2
len: 14
abundance: many
CDR3aa: CASRSSVGTGELFF
CDR3nt: TGTGCCAGCAGGTCTAGCGTAGGCACCGGGGAGCTGTTTTTT

d_gene: -
v_gene: TRBV6-5
j_gene: TRBJ2-5
len: 15
abundance: few
CDR3aa: CASSYSSQAKETQYF
CDR3nt: TGTGCCAGCAGTTACTCGTCACAGGCCAAAGAGACCCAGTACTTC

d_gene: -
v_gene: TRBV2
j_gene: TRBJ2-3
len: 11
abundance: many
CDR3aa: CASRRGDTQYF
CDR3nt: TGTGCCAGCAGGCGCGGAGATACGCAGTATTTT

d_gene: -
v_gene: TRBV10-3
j_gene: TRBJ1-2
len: 14
abundance: few
CDR3aa: CAISEGSRVHGYTF
CDR3nt: TGTGCCATCAGTGAGGGAAGCAGGGTACATGGCTACACCTTC

d_gene: -
v_gene: TRBV10-2
j_gene: TRBJ1-2
len: 14
abundance: -
CDR3aa: CASRGTSRDDGYTF
CDR3nt: TGCGCCAGCAGAGGGACGTCCCGCGACGATGGCTACACCTTC

d_gene: TRBD2
v_gene: TRBV7-9
j_gene: TRBJ2-7
len: 17
abundance: -
CDR3aa: CASSLDPSGREDYEQYF
CDR3nt: TGTGCCAGCAGCCTCGACCCTAGCGGGAGGGAAGACTACGAGCAGTACTTC